The following is a T cell receptor (beta chain) sequence with its context. The sample originates from a study of cytomegalovirus exposure and HLA in healthy donors. This CDR3 comprises 13 residues. Germline assignment: CDR1 SGHNT and CDR2 YYREEE (reference sequence). V lost 2 bases to trimming and J lost 5 bases; unmatched junction nucleotides: 2. 60 Vbeta and 13 Jbeta primers were used in PCR. Using immunoSEQ multiplex PCR, the repertoire was profiled, and TCRdb retains in-frame clones only, with some absent. The table records about 200,000 clones, 65% to 90% of them present only once. V gene TRBV5-4 combines with J gene TRBJ1-2; 8 bases match TRBD1. This clonotype was sampled from a girl between 5 and 17 years old in good health and CMV-seronegative. Sequencing was carried out using PBMCs. Written as DNA, the CDR3 is TGTGCCAGCAGCTTTGACAGGGGATATGGCTACACCTTC. It specifies CASSFDRGYGYTF.